These T cell receptor beta chains were read from a single sample in a study of somatic mutations in cytotoxic T cells in rheumatoid arthritis. Generated by immunoSEQ multiplex PCR, the TCRdb table keeps only in-frame clones and is missing some. The sample consists of 9,500 to 15,000 clones, 70% to 80% of them appearing once. Sequencing was done on a sample of CD8+ T cells sorted from blood. Every receptor here comes from a man in his fifties in good health. Both conserved end residues are part of each CDR3. A D gene is named only where the DNA matches it firmly.

j_gene	d_gene	v_gene	CDR3aa
TRBJ2-3	TRBD2	TRBV19	CASTSVGSGLTDTQYF
TRBJ2-2	TRBD2	TRBV11-2	CASSSTGLAVSELFF
TRBJ2-7	TRBD1	TRBV6-6	CASSLTRQGPSYEQYF
TRBJ2-2	.	TRBV6-6	CASNDNTGELFF
TRBJ2-7	.	TRBV27	CASSLGGYEQYF
TRBJ2-3	TRBD2	TRBV9	CASSPFEVAGVDTQYF
TRBJ2-1	TRBD1	TRBV4-1	CASSQGGTAAYNEQFF
TRBJ1-5	.	TRBV28	CASSLGGGHDQPQHF
TRBJ1-1	.	TRBV5-6	CASSLPGRITEAFF
TRBJ1-4	.	TRBV11-2	CASKRGGAREKLFF
TRBJ2-1	TRBD2	TRBV14	CASSQEEPGGGHYNEQFF
TRBJ1-1	.	TRBV19	CASSIVEYSNEAFF
TRBJ2-1	.	TRBV2	CASNHPQGGYNEQFF
TRBJ1-5	TRBD1	TRBV4-1	CASSQDKGAGQPQHF
TRBJ1-2	TRBD1	TRBV11-2	CASSRDPGQEYGYTF
TRBJ1-5	.	TRBV7-2	CASSSTSSNQPQHF
TRBJ2-1	.	TRBV10-3	CATRPLGFSSYNEQFF
TRBJ2-7	.	TRBV18	CASSPDSSRQYEQYF
TRBJ1-2	.	TRBV29-1	CSVEDQFWANYGYTF
TRBJ2-6	.	TRBV7-9	CASSRGGSYSGANVLTF
TRBJ2-7	.	TRBV29-1	CSVELGTPYEQYF
TRBJ2-1	.	TRBV7-6	CASSLGSLFNEQFF
TRBJ1-3	.	TRBV7-9	CASSWGARANTIYF
TRBJ2-7	TRBD1	TRBV7-8	CASSFEQGSHEQYF
TRBJ1-2	.	TRBV4-1	CASSQGGGSGYTF
TRBJ1-2	.	TRBV12-5	CASGPSGTTSPHYGYTF
TRBJ2-5	TRBD1	TRBV6-1	CASSEFTGGQETQYF
TRBJ2-7	TRBD2	TRBV5-6	CASSLASGFAYEQYF
TRBJ1-1	.	TRBV2	CASSGNEAFF
TRBJ2-1	.	TRBV4-1	CASSQEQGRHSYNEQFF
TRBJ1-2	.	TRBV27	CASSLSAGYYGYTF
TRBJ2-7	TRBD1	TRBV6-1	CASSRGQEIYEQYF
TRBJ2-1	.	TRBV21-1	CASSKLPRGVNSYNEQFF
TRBJ2-1	TRBD2	TRBV2	CASSESSGGAGPYNEQFF
TRBJ1-6	.	TRBV15	CATSRGSGGSPLHF
TRBJ1-4	.	TRBV5-6	CASSIQGQLNEKLFF
TRBJ1-1	TRBD1	TRBV28	CASTGTDSYQAFF
TRBJ1-1	.	TRBV13	CASSLGSTEAFF
TRBJ2-1	TRBD2	TRBV15	CATSGRLAEYNEQFF
TRBJ1-1	.	TRBV11-2	CASSLGAALNTEAFF
TRBJ2-7	TRBD1	TRBV5-1	CASSANRDSGSYEQYF
TRBJ1-4	.	TRBV21-1	CASSKVPHEKLFF
TRBJ2-4	.	TRBV7-6	CASSSSQGMGNIQYF
TRBJ2-1	TRBD1	TRBV7-9	CASSARDRGLDEQFF
TRBJ2-7	.	TRBV7-9	CASSRRSGRSYEQYF
TRBJ2-7	.	TRBV5-6	CASSLGADYLYEQYF
TRBJ2-1	.	TRBV9	CASSPSLETYNEQFF
TRBJ2-7	TRBD1	TRBV13	CASSLGTGGYEQYF
TRBJ2-3	TRBD1	TRBV5-1	CASSLVGQGTDTQYF
TRBJ1-2	.	TRBV11-2	CASSLEGGDYGYTF
TRBJ1-2	TRBD1	TRBV7-6	CASSLVEEGAYGYTF
TRBJ1-5	.	TRBV19	CASSIGVQPQHF
TRBJ1-2	.	TRBV16	CASSQSAGGQLNYGYTF
TRBJ1-5	TRBD1	TRBV19	CASSPLTGPYSNQPQHF
TRBJ2-5	.	TRBV9	CASSLNRDTLKETQYF
TRBJ1-5	.	TRBV4-3	CASSQVFGHWNQPQHF
TRBJ2-7	TRBD2	TRBV14	CASSLNSVAGGGEQYF
TRBJ2-3	TRBD2	TRBV11-3	CASSSRGAENTDTQYF
TRBJ1-2	TRBD1	TRBV4-1	CASSQDQGVHGYTF
TRBJ1-5	.	TRBV7-6	CASSLEVNQPQHF